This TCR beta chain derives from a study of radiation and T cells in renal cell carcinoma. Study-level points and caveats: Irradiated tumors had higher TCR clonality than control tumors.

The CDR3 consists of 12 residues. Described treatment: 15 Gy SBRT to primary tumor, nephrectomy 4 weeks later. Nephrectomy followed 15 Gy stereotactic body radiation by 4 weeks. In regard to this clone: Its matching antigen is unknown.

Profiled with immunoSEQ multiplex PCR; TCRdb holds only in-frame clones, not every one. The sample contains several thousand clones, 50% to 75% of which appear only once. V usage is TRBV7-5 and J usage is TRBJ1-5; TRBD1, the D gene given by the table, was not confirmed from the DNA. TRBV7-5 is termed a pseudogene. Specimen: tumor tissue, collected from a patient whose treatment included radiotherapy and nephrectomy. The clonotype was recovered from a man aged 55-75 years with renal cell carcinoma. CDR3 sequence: CVRSGSNQPQHF. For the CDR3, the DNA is TGTGTCAGATCAGGAAGCAATCAGCCCCAGCATTTT.